Shown below are 8 T cell receptor beta chains from a single sample sequenced in a study of blood T cell repertoires in COVID-19. The protocol was immunoSEQ multiplex PCR, while the TCRdb copy is restricted to in-frame clones and leaves out a portion. The sample includes approximately 280,000 clones, approximately 88% of them seen just once. The specimen was peripheral blood. These receptors all come from a middle-aged man with acute or convalescent COVID-19.

The chain recombines TRBV7-9 with TRBJ2-6, with a weak D call TRBD2 (6 bases). This CDR3 is built from 17 residues. Germline CDR1 is SEHNR and CDR2 is FQNEAQ (reference sequence). V lost 5 bases, J lost 0 bases, and 14 bases lay in between. The chain's CDR3 is CASSLGTSSSGANVLTF. DNA for the CDR3: TGTGCCAGCAGCCTCGGGACTTCTTCCTCTGGGGCCAACGTCCTGACTTTC.

The chain is built from TRBV6-6 and TRBJ1-2; weak D call: TRBD1 (5 bases). This CDR3 has 13 residues. CDR1 is MNHNY and CDR2 is SVGAGI in the germline V gene (reference sequence). Deletions cut 10 bases from V and 3 bases from J, with 15 bases between. The CDR3 loop is CATYPRGDYGYTF. The DNA for the CDR3 is TGTGCCACCTATCCAAGGGGTGACTATGGCTACACCTTC.

The chain uses TRBV27 and TRBJ1-6; D might be TRBD1 (6 bases). The CDR3 has 13 amino acids. Per germline, CDR1 MNHEY and CDR2 SMNVEV (reference sequence). The V end was cut by 5 bases, the J end by 8 bases, with 10 bases between. CDR3 in DNA: TGTGCCAGCAGTACCTACAGGGATTCACCCCTCCACTTT. Translated: CASSTYRDSPLHF.

V usage is TRBV21-1 and J usage is TRBJ1-1; the D call of TRBD1 is as the table states it, not checked on the DNA. TRBV21-1 corresponds to a pseudogene. The CDR3 loop spans 13 amino acids. The CDR3 loop reads CASREYSNTEAFF. CDR3 sequence (DNA): TGTGCCAGCAGAGAATACAGCAACACTGAAGCTTTCTTT.

The chain is built from TRBV20-1 and TRBJ2-7; maybe TRBD2 (6 bases). V gave up 3 bases and J gave up 0 bases, with 15 bases separating them. Germline values: CDR1 DFQATT, CDR2 SNEGSKA (reference sequence). This CDR3 spans 15 amino acids. CDR3: CSASPRGWSSYEQYF. Here the CDR3 DNA reads TGCAGTGCTAGTCCCCGGGGGTGGAGCTCCTACGAGCAGTACTTC.

The chain recombines TRBV5-6 with TRBJ1-2; D unclear. The CDR3 loop spans 13 amino acids. Per germline, CDR1 SGHDT and CDR2 YYEEEE. Trimming cost V 2 bases and J 3 bases, with 8 bases left between them. CDR3 in DNA: TGTGCCAGCAGCTTCGGAGAATACTATGGCTACACCTTC. It translates to CASSFGEYYGYTF.

This sequence joins TRBV19 and TRBJ1-2, with D perhaps matching TRBD1 (5 bases). This CDR3 has 13 amino acids. Between the trimmed V and J ends, which lost 6 bases and 2 bases, there was a span of 10 bases. Germline loops: CDR1 LNHDA, CDR2 SQIVND (reference sequence). CDR3: CASRRGGNYGYTF. CDR3 nucleotide sequence: TGTGCCAGTAGACGGGGGGGAAACTATGGCTACACCTTC.

V usage is TRBV7-9 and J usage is TRBJ2-3, with TRBD2 identical over 7 bases. The CDR3 contains 15 residues. Trimming removed 5 bases from V and 0 bases from J; junction bases left unmatched: 5. Germline V gives CDR1 SEHNR, CDR2 FQNEAQ (reference sequence). The CDR3 nucleotides are TGTGCCAGCAGCGCTAGCGGAGTTAGCACAGATACGCAGTATTTT. This translates into CASSASGVSTDTQYF.